These 4 T cell receptor beta chains originate from one sample sequenced in a study of blood T cell repertoires in COVID-19. TCRdb's copy holds only in-frame clones and misses some; the assay was immunoSEQ multiplex PCR. The sample includes around 150,000 clones, around 82% seen only once; the top ten take 9.5% to 12%. Sequenced material: peripheral blood. The receptor set was obtained from a man aged 60 to 75 with active or convalescent COVID-19.

The V call is TRBV7-2, the J call TRBJ1-1; 10 bases agree with TRBD1. V lost 4 bases, J lost 4 bases, and 6 bases stayed unmatched. The V gene's germline CDR1 is SGHTA and CDR2 FQGNSA. The CDR3 is 15 residues long. CDR3 in amino acids: CASSYRQGAPTEAFF. CDR3 coding DNA: TGTGCCAGCAGCTACCGACAGGGGGCGCCCACTGAAGCTTTCTTT.

This chain uses TRBV3-1 (or the pseudogene TRBV3-2) with TRBJ1-5; TRBD1 aligns across 8 bases. With 1 base clipped from V and 4 bases from J, the junction kept 0 bases outside the gene matches. Germline V CDR1 and CDR2: LGHDT, YNNKEL (reference sequence). CDR3 length equals 14 residues. The CDR3 DNA reads as TGTGCCAGCAGCCAAGGGACAGGGAATCAGCCCCAGCATTTT. It is translated as CASSQGTGNQPQHF.

This clone was detected a few times. The chain carries TRBV2 and TRBJ2-7, with TRBD2 identical over 8 bases. V shed 0 bases and J 6 bases; nucleotides not matched to a gene: 7. The CDR3 spans 15 residues. Germline values: CDR1 SNHLY, CDR2 FYNNEI. CDR3 protein: CASSEASGTSREQYF. DNA for the CDR3: TGTGCCAGCAGTGAAGCTAGCGGGACTTCTCGCGAGCAGTACTTC.

This clone was seen once. The chain carries TRBV4-1 and TRBJ2-3; 8 bases line up with TRBD2. The CDR3 loop spans 16 amino acids. J was trimmed by 5 bases and V by 0 bases; bases with no gene match: 7. Germline V lookup: CDR1 MGHRA, CDR2 YSYEKL. This CDR3 reads CASSQDSGRGVDTQYF. In nucleotides, the CDR3 is TGCGCCAGCAGCCAAGATTCGGGGCGGGGGGTAGATACGCAGTATTTT.